This passage covers 26 T cell receptor beta chains from one sample sequenced in a study of blood T cell repertoires in COVID-19. TCRdb's table, derived via immunoSEQ multiplex PCR, lists solely in-frame clones and lacks some. The data show roughly 180,000 clones, approximately 85% seen once. Sequencing was done on a sample of peripheral blood. Every receptor here comes from a woman aged 55-69 years with acute or convalescent COVID-19.

This chain connects TRBV7-3 to TRBJ2-3; TRBD2 matches 12 bases. Trimming removed 3 bases from V and 0 bases from J; junction bases left unmatched: 1. In germline, CDR1 is SGHTA, CDR2 FQGTGA. The CDR3 is 16 amino acids. The CDR3 DNA sequence: TGTGCCAGCAGCTTGCTAGCGGGAGGGAGCACAGATACGCAGTATTTT. The encoded protein is CASSLLAGGSTDTQYF. Full variable domain (remainder filled in from reference TRBV7-3 and TRBJ2-3): GAGVSQTPSNKVTEKGKYVELRCDPISGHTALYWYRQSLGQGPEFLIYFQGTGAADDSGLPNDRFFAVRPEGSVSTLKIQRTERGDSAVYLCASSLLAGGSTDTQYFGPGTRLTVL.

The rearrangement uses TRBV28 and TRBJ1-2; 7 nucleotides agree with TRBD1. CDR3 length: 13 residues. Losses at the gene ends were 6 bases for V and 6 bases for J; bases not matched to a gene: 7. The germline gives CDR1 MDHEN, CDR2 SYDVKM. This CDR3 reads CASRETGLDGYTF. Written as DNA, the CDR3 is TGTGCCAGCAGGGAGACAGGGTTGGATGGCTACACCTTC.

The CDR3 loop is CASSLTGDEQYV. CDR3 sequence (DNA): TGTGCCAGCAGCTTGACAGGAGACGAGCAGTACGTC. J is TRBJ2-7 and V is TRBV6-6; possible D gene TRBD1, 6 bases. CDR1 and CDR2 from the germline V gene are MNHNY and SVGAGI (reference sequence). Trimming removed 6 bases from V and 5 bases from J, with 11 bases in between. This CDR3 has 12 amino acids.

The sample holds one count of this clone. The V gene is TRBV9, the J gene TRBJ2-1; tentatively, D is TRBD2 (6 bases). This CDR3 has 15 residues. V was clipped by 6 bases and J by 0 bases, with 13 bases between them. Germline lookup yields CDR1 SGDLS and CDR2 YYNGEE. The DNA of the CDR3 is TGTGCCAGCACGCGGGGCCAAAGCTCCTACAATGAGCAGTTCTTC. Translated: CASTRGQSSYNEQFF.

The V and J genes are TRBV6-6 and TRBJ2-1, with D possibly matching TRBD2 (5 bases). V was shortened by 0 bases and J by 8 bases, with 11 bases between the two germline ends. In germline, CDR1 is MNHNY, CDR2 SVGAGI (reference sequence). The CDR3 is 14 amino acids. Written as DNA, the CDR3 is TGTGCCAGCAGTTACTCGGAGGTGGCCCATGAGCAGTTCTTC. This translates into CASSYSEVAHEQFF.

V and J are TRBV11-3 and TRBJ1-6; D not resolved. Germline V gene lookup returns CDR1 SGHNT and CDR2 YENEEA. V was pared by 0 bases and J by 9 bases, with 6 bases between. The CDR3 runs to 13 residues. The CDR3 sequence is CASSLDGSSPLHF. Written as DNA, the CDR3 is TGTGCCAGCAGCTTAGATGGCAGTTCACCCCTCCACTTT.

This clone was counted a single time. This chain links TRBV27 with TRBJ2-1; the match to TRBD1 covers 10 bases. This CDR3 is 16 amino acids long. V lost 5 bases to trimming and J lost 2 bases; unmatched junction nucleotides: 6. CDR1 MNHEY and CDR2 SMNVEV come from the germline V gene (reference sequence). The CDR3 nucleotides are TGTGCCAGCAGTAAAACCGGGACAGGGGCCTACAATGAGCAGTTCTTC. Protein: CASSKTGTGAYNEQFF.

This clone occurred a few times. The chain couples TRBV28 to TRBJ2-7; 8 bases fit TRBD2. With 0 bases clipped from V and 0 bases from J, the junction kept 13 bases outside the gene matches. Germline V gives CDR1 MDHEN, CDR2 SYDVKM. The length of the CDR3 is 19 residues. The CDR3 loop reads CASSLWRGGLAGPSYEQYF. As DNA, the CDR3 is TGTGCCAGCAGTTTATGGAGGGGGGGGCTAGCGGGCCCCTCCTACGAGCAGTACTTC.

The gene calls are TRBV24-1 and TRBJ2-5; 7 nucleotides line up with TRBD1. V gave up 5 bases and J gave up 1 base; unmatched junction bases: 6. The CDR3 consists of 15 residues. CDR1 and CDR2 (germline): KGHDR, SFDVKD. CDR3 loop: CATSANRGPQETQYF. Here the CDR3 DNA reads TGTGCCACCAGTGCCAACAGGGGCCCCCAAGAGACCCAGTACTTC.

The chain joins TRBV28 to TRBJ2-7, with 15 nucleotides matching TRBD2. Germline CDR1 is MDHEN and CDR2 is SYDVKM. The CDR3 has 18 amino acids. Trimming cost V 2 bases and J 0 bases; bases outside gene matches: 5. The CDR3 region has the DNA TGTGCCAGCAGTTTACTCGGACTAGCGGGGGGGAGCTCCTACGAGCAGTACTTC. This encodes CASSLLGLAGGSSYEQYF.

This clone turned up a few times. V is TRBV11-2 and J is TRBJ2-2; the match to TRBD1 covers 9 bases. V lost 6 bases and J lost 3; bases outside the gene matches: 8. Germline V gene data show CDR1 as SGHAT and CDR2 as FQNNGV. The CDR3 runs to 16 residues. The CDR3 here is CASRPRTGVYTGELFF. CDR3 nucleotides: TGTGCCAGCAGGCCGCGGACAGGGGTGTACACCGGGGAGCTGTTTTTT.

This rearrangement joins TRBV18 to TRBJ2-4, with 8 positions matching TRBD1. Trimming removed 3 bases from V and 5 bases from J; junction bases left unmatched: 3. The CDR3 covers 14 residues. Germline V lookup: CDR1 KGHSH, CDR2 LQKENI. The CDR3 DNA follows: TGTGCCAGCTCACCCTCGACAGGGGAAAACATTCAGTACTTC. This encodes CASSPSTGENIQYF.

This chain uses TRBV4-1 with TRBJ1-3, with 10 nucleotides matching TRBD1. Losses at the gene ends were 1 base for V and 2 bases for J; bases not matched to a gene: 11. The germline CDR1 and CDR2 sequences are MGHRA and YSYEKL. The CDR3 extends over 19 amino acids. The CDR3 coding sequence is TGCGCCAGCAGCCAAGTATACGGACAGGGGGTACGCGCTGGAAACACCATATATTTT. As protein: CASSQVYGQGVRAGNTIYF.

The rearrangement joins TRBV29-1 to TRBJ1-1; no clear D gene. Trimming removed 6 bases from V and 0 bases from J, with 8 bases in between. The CDR3 loop spans 12 amino acids. Germline V gene data show CDR1 as SQVTM and CDR2 as ANQGSEA. This CDR3 reads CSVTRVNTEAFF. Written as DNA, the CDR3 is TGCAGCGTCACCCGGGTGAACACTGAAGCTTTCTTT. Complete variable domain (other parts from reference TRBV29-1 and TRBJ1-1): SAVISQKPSRDICQRGTSLTIQCQVDSQVTMMFWYRQQPGQSLTLIATANQGSEATYESGFVIDKFPISRPNLTFSTLTVSNMSPEDSSIYLCSVTRVNTEAFFGQGTRLTVV.

The V call is TRBV18, the J call TRBJ2-7, with TRBD1 matching over 8 bases. Germline V gene lookup returns CDR1 KGHSH and CDR2 LQKENI. V shed 2 bases and J 6 bases; nucleotides not matched to a gene: 9. The length of the CDR3 is 15 residues. The CDR3 sequence: CASSPSRQGAGEQYV. CDR3 sequence (DNA): TGTGCCAGCTCACCAAGTAGGCAGGGGGCCGGCGAGCAGTACGTC.

The chain combines TRBV2 with TRBJ2-7; D unclear. Germline CDR1 is SNHLY and CDR2 is FYNNEI. The CDR3 extends over 10 amino acids. V shed 6 bases and J shed 6 bases, with 6 bases lying between them. The CDR3 is CASRRGEQYV. CDR3 DNA sequence: TGTGCCAGCAGGAGAGGCGAGCAGTACGTC.

V usage is TRBV6-6 and J usage is TRBJ1-1, with D maybe TRBD1 (5 bases). This CDR3 has 13 amino acids. V lost 4 bases and J 2 bases, leaving 8 bases between the germline ends. From germline, CDR1 is MNHNY and CDR2 SVGAGI (reference sequence). Written as DNA, the CDR3 is TGTGCCAGCAGTTCGGGACTCAACACTGAAGCTTTCTTT. Protein: CASSSGLNTEAFF.

This rearrangement joins TRBV6-5 to TRBJ1-2; D might be TRBD1 (5 bases). Germline CDR1 is MNHEY and CDR2 is SVGAGI. Trimming removed 2 bases at V and 7 bases at J, with 11 bases between. There are 13 residues in the CDR3. CDR3 amino acids: CASSYGGAGGYTF. CDR3 nucleotide sequence: TGTGCCAGCAGTTACGGAGGGGCAGGTGGCTACACCTTC.

This clone is a singleton in its sample. The chain carries TRBV5-1 and TRBJ1-6; 7 bases are a match to TRBD1. Germline assignment: CDR1 SGHRS and CDR2 YFSETQ. V lost 4 bases to trimming and J lost 0 bases; unmatched junction nucleotides: 1. This CDR3 comprises 15 residues. CDR3 DNA sequence: TGCGCCAGCAGCGGGGACAGCTCCTATAATTCACCCCTCCACTTT. Translated, it gives CASSGDSSYNSPLHF.

The gene calls are TRBV14 and TRBJ2-1; TRBD2 matches 11 bases. Germline V gives CDR1 SGHDN, CDR2 FVKESK. The CDR3 consists of 15 residues. Trimming took 4 bases from V and 4 from J; bases not matched to a gene: 3. The CDR3 spells CASSLIAGGYNEQFF. DNA for the CDR3: TGTGCCAGCAGCCTCATAGCGGGAGGGTACAATGAGCAGTTCTTC.

This chain joins TRBV11-2 and TRBJ2-2; no clear D gene. CDR1 is SGHAT, CDR2 FQNNGV, per germline. The CDR3 loop spans 13 amino acids. Trimming stripped 5 bases from V and 5 bases from J, with 9 bases between. This chain's CDR3 is CASSPKATGELFF. The CDR3 DNA reads TGTGCCAGCAGCCCTAAAGCAACCGGGGAGCTGTTTTTT.

In this sample, this clone turned up a few times. The V gene is TRBV5-1, the J gene TRBJ1-2; TRBD1 might be the D (5 bases). The CDR3 is 14 amino acids. Looked up from germline, CDR1 is SGHRS and CDR2 is YFSETQ. V was pared by 0 bases and J by 8 bases, with 14 bases between. CDR3 sequence: CASSLAATGGGYTF. The CDR3 DNA reads TGCGCCAGCAGCTTGGCGGCTACAGGAGGGGGCTACACCTTC.

The V call is TRBV28, the J call TRBJ2-7; 8 bases are shared with TRBD2. Germline V gene sequence: CDR1 MDHEN, CDR2 SYDVKM. The CDR3 spans 14 residues. The V and J ends lost 8 bases and 1 base, in that order; junction bases with no gene match: 7. The CDR3 loop is CASVLSGRSYEQYF. DNA for the CDR3: TGTGCCAGCGTATTGAGCGGGAGATCCTACGAGCAGTACTTC. The full variable domain, rest sourced from reference TRBV28 and TRBJ2-7, is DVKVTQSSRYLVKRTGEKVFLECVQDMDHENMFWYRQDPGLGLRLIYFSYDVKMKEKGDIPEGYSVSREKKERFSLILESASTNQTSMYLCASVLSGRSYEQYFGPGTRLTVT.

The chain couples TRBV6-5 to TRBJ1-4, with 7 bases fitting TRBD1. V was clipped by 8 bases and J by 0 bases; unmatched bases: 6. The CDR3 has 15 residues. Germline values: CDR1 MNHEY, CDR2 SVGAGI. CDR3 amino acids: CASRGGPATNEKLFF. The CDR3 nucleotides read TGTGCCAGCCGAGGGGGCCCGGCAACTAATGAAAAACTGTTTTTT.

This clone was picked up a small number of times. The chain joins TRBV19 to TRBJ2-2; D is ambiguous. The CDR3 covers 12 residues. The germline CDR1 and CDR2 sequences are LNHDA and SQIVND (reference sequence). V lost 8 bases and J 2 bases, leaving 6 bases between the germline ends. As DNA, the CDR3 is TGTGCCAGTGCAGAAAACACCGGGGAGCTGTTTTTT. Translated, it gives CASAENTGELFF.

This chain uses TRBV24-1 with TRBJ2-2; the D is unclear. V was pared by 3 bases and J by 5 bases, with 3 bases between. The CDR3 sequence is 12 residues long. Per germline, CDR1 KGHDR and CDR2 SFDVKD. The CDR3 spells CATSDLTGELFF. The CDR3 coding sequence is TGTGCCACCAGTGATCTGACCGGGGAGCTGTTTTTT.